This TCR beta chain derives from a study of CD8 T cells in Susac syndrome. Findings and caveats of the study: The study's TCR sequencing and HLA analysis covered a relatively small number of individuals, and the study acknowledged this.

With respect to this clonotype: The antigen is unknown.

Random hexamers were used to reverse transcribe an amount of roughly 0.45 to 1 ug RNA. The TCR beta CDR3 was amplified by immunoSEQ multiplex PCR across 54 Vbeta, 13 Jbeta. TCRdb re-called the immunoSEQ multiplex PCR reads with MiXCR, one entry per CDR3 protein. In the table there are around 300,000 distinct CDR3 sequences, about nine tenths of which are singletons. This CDR3 is built from 14 residues. The germline gives CDR1 MGHRA, CDR2 YSYEKL. Trimming pared 4 bases from V and 1 base from J, leaving 10 bases between. Sequencing of TCR beta was carried out in blood CD8+ and CD4+ T cells. V usage is TRBV4-1 and J usage is TRBJ1-1; D is possibly TRBD1 (5 bases). This sequence was found in a human donor with multiple sclerosis. Input material: CD8+ T cells from PBMCs. CDR3 in amino acids: CASSPRQQNTEAFF. The CDR3 DNA follows: TGCGCCAGCAGCCCCCGACAGCAGAACACTGAAGCTTTCTTT.